The entry below describes one T cell receptor beta chain. This sample is drawn from a study of T cells in Graves' hyperthyroidism and ophthalmopathy. Amplification targeted TCR beta CDR3 regions from RNA transcripts. Researchers ran a first-round RT-PCR on the TCR CDR3 using the HTBI primer set. Each CDR3 protein gets one entry after TCRdb re-called the multiplex PCR reads with MiXCR. The repertoire has 300,000 to 400,000 distinct CDR3 sequences, around 20% of them found once; the top ten carry about 50%. Germline values: CDR1 LNHDA, CDR2 SQIVND (reference sequence). Trimming left V 7 bases short and J 0 bases short, with 15 bases between. The CDR3 contains 15 residues. Patients aged 18 to 65 had newly diagnosed hyperthyroidism of under 2 months' duration.

This rearrangement joins TRBV19 to TRBJ1-1, with a tentative D call TRBD1 (6 bases). The clonotype originates from a woman aged 50 to 65 with Graves' hyperthyroidism. Sequencing used blood. The CDR3: CASTGQKMMNTEAFF. CDR3 in DNA: TGTGCCAGTACCGGACAGAAAATGATGAACACTGAAGCTTTCTTT.